This is a list of T cell receptor beta chains from one sample in a study of OX40 agonist ivuxolimab in advanced cancers. Assay used: immunoSEQ multiplex PCR; TCRdb lists only in-frame clones, some missing. The sample lists about 90,000 clones; under 95% were seen once. The sequences come from CD4+ or CD8+ T cells sorted from blood, collected in a trial of the OX40 agonist ivuxolimab. Receptors were obtained from an adult with an advanced solid tumor such as melanoma, head and neck, liver or kidney cancer. CDR3s include the opening cysteine and the closing phenylalanine or tryptophan. D genes are given only for firm matches.

v_call	j_call	d_call	cdr3_aa	cdr3_nt
TRBV18	TRBJ2-5	TRBD2	CASSPPWSSGQETQYF	TGTGCCAGCTCACCACCGTGGTCTAGCGGCCAAGAGACCCAGTACTTC
TRBV2	TRBJ2-5	.	CASIRGPGETQYF	TGTGCCAGCATCCGGGGGCCAGGAGAGACCCAGTACTTC
TRBV11-2	TRBJ1-1	.	CASSPNTFGAHAFF	TGTGCCAGCAGCCCCAATACGTTTGGGGCGCATGCTTTCTTT
TRBV5-4	TRBJ2-2	TRBD2	CASSLGLAGVRRTGELFF	TGTGCCAGCAGCTTGGGACTAGCGGGAGTGCGGAGAACCGGGGAGCTGTTTTTT
TRBV6-1	TRBJ2-3	TRBD2	CASSEALAGGNTDTQYF	TGTGCCAGCAGTGAAGCACTAGCGGGAGGGAACACAGATACGCAGTATTTT
TRBV28	TRBJ2-2	.	CASRSQGTGELFF	TGTGCCAGCAGGAGCCAGGGGACCGGGGAGCTGTTTTTT
TRBV6-6	TRBJ2-3	.	CASSNTDTDTQYF	TGTGCCAGCAGCAATACTGACACAGATACGCAGTATTTT
TRBV7-7	TRBJ1-5	.	CASSLGRTTGEPQHF	TGTGCCAGCAGCTTAGGACGGACAACCGGGGAGCCCCAGCATTTT
TRBV5-1	TRBJ1-2	TRBD1	CASTSLGQGDGYTF	TGCGCCAGCACCTCTTTGGGACAGGGAGATGGCTACACCTTC
TRBV11-2	TRBJ2-7	.	CASSLERSTYEQYF	TGTGCCAGCAGCTTAGAACGGTCAACCTACGAGCAGTACTTC
TRBV7-2	TRBJ2-1	TRBD2	CASSLGSGRAPEQFF	TGTGCCAGCAGCTTAGGTAGCGGGAGGGCCCCTGAGCAGTTCTTC